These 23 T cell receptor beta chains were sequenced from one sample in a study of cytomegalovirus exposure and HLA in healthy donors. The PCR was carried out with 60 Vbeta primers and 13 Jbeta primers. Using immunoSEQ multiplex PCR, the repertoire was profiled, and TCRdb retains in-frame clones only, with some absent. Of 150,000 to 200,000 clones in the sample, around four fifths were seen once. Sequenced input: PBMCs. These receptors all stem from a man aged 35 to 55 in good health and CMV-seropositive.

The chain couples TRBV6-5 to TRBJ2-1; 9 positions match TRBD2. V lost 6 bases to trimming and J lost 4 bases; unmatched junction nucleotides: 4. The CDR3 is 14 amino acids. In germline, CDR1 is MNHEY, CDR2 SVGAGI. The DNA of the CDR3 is TGTGCCAGCAGCGCACTAGCGGGTTACAATGAGCAGTTCTTC. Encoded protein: CASSALAGYNEQFF.

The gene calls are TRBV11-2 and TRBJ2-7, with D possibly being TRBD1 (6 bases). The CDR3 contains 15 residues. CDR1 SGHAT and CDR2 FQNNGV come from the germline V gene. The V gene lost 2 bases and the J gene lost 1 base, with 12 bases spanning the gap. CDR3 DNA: TGTGCCAGCAGCTTAATGGGGACACAGTCCTACGAGCAGTACTTC. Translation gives CASSLMGTQSYEQYF.

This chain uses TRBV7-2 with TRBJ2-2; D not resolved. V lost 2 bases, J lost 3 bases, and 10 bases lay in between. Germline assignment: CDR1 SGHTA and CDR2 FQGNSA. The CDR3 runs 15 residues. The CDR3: CASSLSTHHTGELFF. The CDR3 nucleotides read TGTGCCAGCAGCTTATCGACACACCACACCGGGGAGCTGTTTTTT.

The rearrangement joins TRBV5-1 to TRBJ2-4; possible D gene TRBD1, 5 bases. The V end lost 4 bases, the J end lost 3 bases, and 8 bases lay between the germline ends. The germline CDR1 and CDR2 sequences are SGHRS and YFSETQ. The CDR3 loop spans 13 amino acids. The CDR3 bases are TGCGCCAGCAGCCCGGACAACAAAAACATTCAGTACTTC. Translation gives CASSPDNKNIQYF.

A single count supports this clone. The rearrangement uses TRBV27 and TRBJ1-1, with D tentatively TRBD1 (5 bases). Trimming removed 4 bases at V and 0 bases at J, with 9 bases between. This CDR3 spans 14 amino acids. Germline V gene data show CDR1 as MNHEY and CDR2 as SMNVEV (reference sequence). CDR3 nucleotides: TGTGCCAGCAGTTACAGGCACCTGAACACTGAAGCTTTCTTT. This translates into CASSYRHLNTEAFF.

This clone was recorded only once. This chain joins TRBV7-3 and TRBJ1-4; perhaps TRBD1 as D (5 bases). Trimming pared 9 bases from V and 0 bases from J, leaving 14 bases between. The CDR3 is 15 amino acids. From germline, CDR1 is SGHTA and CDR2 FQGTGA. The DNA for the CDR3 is TGTGCCAGAGATTTCGGGGGTGCAACTAATGAAAAACTGTTTTTT. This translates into CARDFGGATNEKLFF.

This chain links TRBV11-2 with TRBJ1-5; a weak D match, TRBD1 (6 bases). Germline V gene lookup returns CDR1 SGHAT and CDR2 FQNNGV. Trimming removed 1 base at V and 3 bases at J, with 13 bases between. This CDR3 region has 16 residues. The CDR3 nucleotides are TGTGCCAGCAGCTTAGTAGGGGGGGCTAACAATCAGCCCCAGCATTTT. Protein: CASSLVGGANNQPQHF.

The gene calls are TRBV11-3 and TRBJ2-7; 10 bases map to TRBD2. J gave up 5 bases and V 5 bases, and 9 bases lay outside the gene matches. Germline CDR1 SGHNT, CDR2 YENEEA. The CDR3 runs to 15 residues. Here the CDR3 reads CASSPGASGSHEQYF. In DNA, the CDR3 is TGTGCCAGCAGCCCCGGGGCTAGCGGGAGCCACGAGCAGTACTTC.

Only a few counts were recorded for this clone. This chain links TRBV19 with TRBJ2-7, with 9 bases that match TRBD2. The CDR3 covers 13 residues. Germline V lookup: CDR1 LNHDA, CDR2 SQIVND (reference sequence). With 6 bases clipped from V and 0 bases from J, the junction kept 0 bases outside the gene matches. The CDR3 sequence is CASRTSGSYEQYF. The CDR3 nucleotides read TGTGCCAGTAGGACTAGCGGCTCCTACGAGCAGTACTTC.

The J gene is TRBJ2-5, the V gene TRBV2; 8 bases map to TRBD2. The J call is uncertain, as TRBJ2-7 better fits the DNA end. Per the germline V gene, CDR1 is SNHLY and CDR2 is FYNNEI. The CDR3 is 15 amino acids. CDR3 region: CASRKPGLDLSEQYF. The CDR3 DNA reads TGTGCCAGCAGGAAGCCGGGACTAGACCTCTCCGAGCAGTACTTC.

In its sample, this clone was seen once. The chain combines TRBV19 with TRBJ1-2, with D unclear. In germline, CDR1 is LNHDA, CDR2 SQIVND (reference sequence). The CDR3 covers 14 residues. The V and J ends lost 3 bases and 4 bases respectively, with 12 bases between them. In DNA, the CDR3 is TGTGCCAGTAGTATTGAGGGCCGCAGCTATGGCTACACCTTC. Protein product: CASSIEGRSYGYTF. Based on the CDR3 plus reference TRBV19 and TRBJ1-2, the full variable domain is DGGITQSPKYLFRKEGQNVTLSCEQNLNHDAMYWYRQDPGQGLRLIYYSQIVNDFQKGDIAEGYSVSREKKESFPLTVTSAQKNPTAFYLCASSIEGRSYGYTFGSGTRLTVV.

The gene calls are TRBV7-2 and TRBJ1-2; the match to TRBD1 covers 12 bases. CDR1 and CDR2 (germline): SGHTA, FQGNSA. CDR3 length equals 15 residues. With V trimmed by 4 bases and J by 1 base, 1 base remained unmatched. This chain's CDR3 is CASSWDRGRNYGYTF. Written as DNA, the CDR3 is TGTGCCAGCAGCTGGGACAGGGGGCGTAACTATGGCTACACCTTC.

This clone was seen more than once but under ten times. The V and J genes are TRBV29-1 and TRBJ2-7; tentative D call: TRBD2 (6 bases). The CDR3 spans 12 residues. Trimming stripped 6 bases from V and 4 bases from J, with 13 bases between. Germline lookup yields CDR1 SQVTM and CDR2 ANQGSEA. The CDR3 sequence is CSVGAGGYEQYF. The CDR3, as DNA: TGCAGCGTGGGAGCCGGGGGTTACGAGCAGTACTTC.

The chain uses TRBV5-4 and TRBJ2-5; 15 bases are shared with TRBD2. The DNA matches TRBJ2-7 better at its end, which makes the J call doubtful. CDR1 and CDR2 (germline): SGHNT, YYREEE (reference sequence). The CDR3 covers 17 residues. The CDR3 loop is CASSWGTSGRRNYEQYF. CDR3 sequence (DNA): TGTGCCAGCAGCTGGGGGACTAGCGGGAGGAGGAACTACGAGCAGTACTTC.

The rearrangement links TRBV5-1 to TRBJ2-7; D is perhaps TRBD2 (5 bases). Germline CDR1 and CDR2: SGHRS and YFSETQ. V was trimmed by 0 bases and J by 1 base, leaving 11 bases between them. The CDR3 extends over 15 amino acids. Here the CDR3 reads CASSLAVGLSYEQYF. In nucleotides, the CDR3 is TGCGCCAGCAGCTTGGCGGTTGGACTTTCCTACGAGCAGTACTTC.

CDR3 coding DNA: TGTGCCAGCAAGGTGGGTCTAGCGGGAGCCAATGAGCAGTTCTTC. Protein: CASKVGLAGANEQFF. V gene TRBV6-1 combines with J gene TRBJ2-1, with 10 bases fitting TRBD2. The V segment lost 7 bases and the J segment 6 bases; nucleotides outside the gene matches: 9. This CDR3 spans 15 amino acids. The germline V gene encodes CDR1 MNHNS and CDR2 SASEGT.

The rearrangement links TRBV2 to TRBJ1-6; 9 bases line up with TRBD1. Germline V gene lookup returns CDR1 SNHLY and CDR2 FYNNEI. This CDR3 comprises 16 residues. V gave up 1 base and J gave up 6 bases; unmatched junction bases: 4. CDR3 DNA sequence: TGTGCCAGCAGTGAAGGGGGACAGGGATTTAATTCACCCCTCCACTTT. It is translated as CASSEGGQGFNSPLHF.

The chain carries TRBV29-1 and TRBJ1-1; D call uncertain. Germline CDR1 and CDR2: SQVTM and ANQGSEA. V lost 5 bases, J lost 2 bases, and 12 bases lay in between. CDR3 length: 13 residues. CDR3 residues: CSVTLRHNTEAFF. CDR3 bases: TGCAGCGTTACCCTCAGACATAACACTGAAGCTTTCTTT.

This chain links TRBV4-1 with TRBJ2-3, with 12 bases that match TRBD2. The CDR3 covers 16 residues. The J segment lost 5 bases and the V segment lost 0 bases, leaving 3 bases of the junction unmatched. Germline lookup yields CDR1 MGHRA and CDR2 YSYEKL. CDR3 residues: CASSQELAGGEDTQYF. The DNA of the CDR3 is TGCGCCAGCAGCCAAGAACTAGCGGGAGGAGAAGATACGCAGTATTTT.

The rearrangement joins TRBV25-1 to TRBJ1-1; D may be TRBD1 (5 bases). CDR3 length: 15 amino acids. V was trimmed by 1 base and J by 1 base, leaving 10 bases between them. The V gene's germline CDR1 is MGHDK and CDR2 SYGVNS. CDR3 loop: CASSEFGGKNTEAFF. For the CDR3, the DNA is TGTGCCAGCAGTGAATTCGGGGGTAAGAACACTGAAGCTTTCTTT.

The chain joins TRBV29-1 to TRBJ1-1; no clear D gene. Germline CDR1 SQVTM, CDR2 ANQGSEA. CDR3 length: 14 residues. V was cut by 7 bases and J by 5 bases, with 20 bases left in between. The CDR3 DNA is TGCAGCGCGCTCTTGAGCGGCTCGGGAACTGAAGCTTTCTTT. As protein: CSALLSGSGTEAFF.

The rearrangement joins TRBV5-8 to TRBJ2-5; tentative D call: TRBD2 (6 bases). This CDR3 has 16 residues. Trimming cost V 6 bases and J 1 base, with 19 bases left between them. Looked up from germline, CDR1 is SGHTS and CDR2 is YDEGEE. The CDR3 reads CASTPRGRKAQETQYF. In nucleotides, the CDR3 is TGTGCCAGCACCCCCCGGGGGAGGAAAGCCCAAGAGACCCAGTACTTC. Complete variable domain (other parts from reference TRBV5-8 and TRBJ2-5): EAGVTQSPTHLIKTRGQQATLRCSPISGHTSVYWYQQALGLGLQFLLWYDEGEERNRGNFPPRFSGRQFPNYSSELNVNALELEDSALYLCASTPRGRKAQETQYFGPGTRLLVL.

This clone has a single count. CDR3 in amino acids: CAWSGAAQETQYF. In DNA, the CDR3 is TGTGCCTGGAGTGGGGCAGCTCAAGAGACCCAGTACTTC. The J gene is TRBJ2-5, the V gene TRBV30; D is unresolved. V was shortened by 1 base and J by 2 bases, with 8 bases between the two germline ends. CDR3 length equals 13 residues. Germline CDR1 and CDR2: GTSNPN and SVGIG (reference sequence).